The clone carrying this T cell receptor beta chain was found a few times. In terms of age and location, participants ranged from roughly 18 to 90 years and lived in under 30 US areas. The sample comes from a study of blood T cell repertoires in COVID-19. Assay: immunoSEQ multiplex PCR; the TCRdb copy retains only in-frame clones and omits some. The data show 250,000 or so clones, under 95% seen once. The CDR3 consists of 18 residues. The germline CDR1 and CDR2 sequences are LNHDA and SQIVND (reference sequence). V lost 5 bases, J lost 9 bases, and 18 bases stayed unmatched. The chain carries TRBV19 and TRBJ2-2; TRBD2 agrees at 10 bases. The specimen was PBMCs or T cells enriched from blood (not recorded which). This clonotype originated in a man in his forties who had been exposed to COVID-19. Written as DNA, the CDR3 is TGTGCCAGTAGTTATACCCTAGCGGGAGCCGGGGGTAGCTGGGAGCTGTTTTTT. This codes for CASSYTLAGAGGSWELFF.